This passage covers 5 T cell receptor beta chains from one sample sequenced in a study of T cells of healthy individuals (dated by TCRdb to 2016 to 2019). Receptor amplification or capture employed 5' RACE. Sequenced using an Illumina MiSeq. TCRdb passed the public sequencing reads through fastp at Q25 and MiXCR, retaining productive beta sequences. Every CDR3 protein is listed once, alongside the most common genes and DNA of its rows. Here the sample has 85,000 to 100,000 distinct CDR3 sequences; 17% occur a single time. The ten largest clonotypes hold under 7.5% of the sample. These receptors were collected from a human donor in good health.

This chain links TRBV7-2 with TRBJ2-5; TRBD1 or TRBD2 may be the D gene (6 bases each). Deletions cut 1 base from V and 4 bases from J, with 10 bases between. Germline CDR1 and CDR2: SGHTA and FQGNSA. This CDR3 spans 14 amino acids. CDR3 region: CASSLGGGIETQYF. The CDR3 DNA is TGTGCCAGCAGCTTAGGAGGGGGGATAGAGACCCAGTACTTC.

The CDR3 here is CASSRTLAGETQYF. DNA of the CDR3: TGTGCCAGCAGCCGAACACTAGCGGGAGAGACCCAGTACTTC. The rearrangement uses TRBV6-2 or TRBV6-3 and TRBJ2-5, with 9 positions matching TRBD2. This CDR3 contains 14 residues. The junction had 6 bases not matched to a gene; V was cut back by 6 bases and J by 4 bases. Germline V gene sequence: CDR1 MNHEY, CDR2 SVGEGT.

The chain carries TRBV29-1 and TRBJ2-1, with 8 bases fitting TRBD2. This CDR3 is built from 15 residues. The V gene end was trimmed by 3 bases and the J gene end by 2 bases; junction bases not matched to a gene: 6. Germline V gene lookup returns CDR1 SQVTM and CDR2 ANQGSEA. The CDR3, as DNA: TGCAGCGTTGAGAAACTAGCGGCAACCTACAATGAGCAGTTCTTC. It yields the protein CSVEKLAATYNEQFF.

There are many counts of this clonotype. One end of the junction is discordant with germline, which a read error may explain. This chain joins TRBV12-3 or TRBV12-4 and TRBJ2-1; 11 bases fit TRBD2. The CDR3 is 17 amino acids. The CDR3 sequence: CASRLAVGLAGYNEQFF. CDR3 coding DNA: TGTGCCAGCAGGTTAGCCGTCGGACTAGCGGGCTACAATGAGCAGTTCTTC.

This clonotype was detected ten times or more. The CDR3 sequence is CASSLTDSYEQYF. CDR3 nucleotide sequence: TGTGCCAGCAGCTTAACAGACTCCTACGAGCAGTACTTC. The V and J genes are TRBV7-3 and TRBJ2-7; no clear D. This CDR3 region has 13 residues. Germline V gives CDR1 SGHTA, CDR2 FQGTGA. V lost 0 bases, J lost 0 bases, and 3 bases lay in between.